The source of this T cell receptor (beta chain) is a study of CD8 T cells in ankylosing spondylitis. Study-wide findings and caveats: Blood of patients with ankylosing spondylitis appeared to be characterized by a TCR beta motif of several highly homologous variants. According to the report, clones linked to the disease were significantly enriched in matched synovial fluid samples taken from ankylosing spondylitis patients.

CDR1 and CDR2 (germline): SGHKS, YYEKEE (reference sequence). The ends were cut back, 3 bases at V and 2 bases at J, with 15 bases in the middle. This CDR3 region has 16 residues. A single record per CDR3 protein comes from TCRdb applying MiXCR to the 5' RACE reads. The sample carries a few hundred thousand distinct CDR3 sequences, 11% recorded once. Regarding this clonotype: Its specificity is not known.

The sample comprised blood, either unsorted or a sorted T cell fraction (not recorded which). The source is a female donor with ankylosing spondylitis or in good health (not recorded which). The chain couples TRBV5-5 to TRBJ1-3; D gene ambiguous. DNA for the CDR3: TGTGCCAGCAGCTCTGGGAGGACTGCGGCTGGAAACACCATATATTTT. This codes for CASSSGRTAAGNTIYF.